The source of this T cell receptor (beta chain) is a study of T cell repertoires in cytomegalovirus infection (dated by TCRdb to between 2018 and 2020). General notes on the study: Donor HLA type was relevant to the analysis, because carriage of CMV infection together with the matching HLA type was indicated by public TCR beta signatures.

TCRdb names Illumina HiSeq 1500 as the instrument used. Starting from the raw public reads, TCRdb applied fastp trimming at Q25, assembled clones with MiXCR and retained in-frame beta chains. For every CDR3 protein sequence, its rows merge into one entry that carries the most common genes and DNA. Here the sample has 630,000 or so distinct CDR3 sequences; roughly 26% occur a single time. The ten most abundant clones make up under 8.5% of the sample. Remarks on this clonotype: Its target antigen remains unknown. No clone much larger than this one lies a single base away; base qualities are absent.

CDR1 is given as DFQATT and CDR2 as SNEGSKA, both from the germline V gene (reference sequence). The CDR3 contains 14 residues, cysteine and phenylalanine counted. The sequence is cut down to CDR3 DNA, 42 bases in frame from base 1. Germline trimming amounts to 0 bases on V and 5 bases on J, with 6 as the count of junction bases outside the gene matches. Study-wide conclusions, independent of this receptor: The ex vivo response was dominated by HLA-C-restricted CMV-specific TCR beta clonotypes, and the single most frequent clonotype in two of eight donors was supplied by these HLA-C-restricted clonotypes. In both this cohort and an independent roughly 350-donor cohort, the cumulative frequency of public TCR beta family members distinguished carriers of CMV infection plus the relevant HLA type.

Material: CD8+ T cells from PBMCs. This TCR was sampled from a human donor in good health (CMV status not recorded). Some clones in this sample may be carry-over from other donors' samples. The rearranged chain carries TRBV20-1 and TRBJ2-5, with TRBD2 identical over 7 junction bases. The DNA is TGCAGTGCTAGAGATGAGCGGGGTGGGGAGACCCAGTACTTC. Its translation reads: CSARDERGGETQYF.